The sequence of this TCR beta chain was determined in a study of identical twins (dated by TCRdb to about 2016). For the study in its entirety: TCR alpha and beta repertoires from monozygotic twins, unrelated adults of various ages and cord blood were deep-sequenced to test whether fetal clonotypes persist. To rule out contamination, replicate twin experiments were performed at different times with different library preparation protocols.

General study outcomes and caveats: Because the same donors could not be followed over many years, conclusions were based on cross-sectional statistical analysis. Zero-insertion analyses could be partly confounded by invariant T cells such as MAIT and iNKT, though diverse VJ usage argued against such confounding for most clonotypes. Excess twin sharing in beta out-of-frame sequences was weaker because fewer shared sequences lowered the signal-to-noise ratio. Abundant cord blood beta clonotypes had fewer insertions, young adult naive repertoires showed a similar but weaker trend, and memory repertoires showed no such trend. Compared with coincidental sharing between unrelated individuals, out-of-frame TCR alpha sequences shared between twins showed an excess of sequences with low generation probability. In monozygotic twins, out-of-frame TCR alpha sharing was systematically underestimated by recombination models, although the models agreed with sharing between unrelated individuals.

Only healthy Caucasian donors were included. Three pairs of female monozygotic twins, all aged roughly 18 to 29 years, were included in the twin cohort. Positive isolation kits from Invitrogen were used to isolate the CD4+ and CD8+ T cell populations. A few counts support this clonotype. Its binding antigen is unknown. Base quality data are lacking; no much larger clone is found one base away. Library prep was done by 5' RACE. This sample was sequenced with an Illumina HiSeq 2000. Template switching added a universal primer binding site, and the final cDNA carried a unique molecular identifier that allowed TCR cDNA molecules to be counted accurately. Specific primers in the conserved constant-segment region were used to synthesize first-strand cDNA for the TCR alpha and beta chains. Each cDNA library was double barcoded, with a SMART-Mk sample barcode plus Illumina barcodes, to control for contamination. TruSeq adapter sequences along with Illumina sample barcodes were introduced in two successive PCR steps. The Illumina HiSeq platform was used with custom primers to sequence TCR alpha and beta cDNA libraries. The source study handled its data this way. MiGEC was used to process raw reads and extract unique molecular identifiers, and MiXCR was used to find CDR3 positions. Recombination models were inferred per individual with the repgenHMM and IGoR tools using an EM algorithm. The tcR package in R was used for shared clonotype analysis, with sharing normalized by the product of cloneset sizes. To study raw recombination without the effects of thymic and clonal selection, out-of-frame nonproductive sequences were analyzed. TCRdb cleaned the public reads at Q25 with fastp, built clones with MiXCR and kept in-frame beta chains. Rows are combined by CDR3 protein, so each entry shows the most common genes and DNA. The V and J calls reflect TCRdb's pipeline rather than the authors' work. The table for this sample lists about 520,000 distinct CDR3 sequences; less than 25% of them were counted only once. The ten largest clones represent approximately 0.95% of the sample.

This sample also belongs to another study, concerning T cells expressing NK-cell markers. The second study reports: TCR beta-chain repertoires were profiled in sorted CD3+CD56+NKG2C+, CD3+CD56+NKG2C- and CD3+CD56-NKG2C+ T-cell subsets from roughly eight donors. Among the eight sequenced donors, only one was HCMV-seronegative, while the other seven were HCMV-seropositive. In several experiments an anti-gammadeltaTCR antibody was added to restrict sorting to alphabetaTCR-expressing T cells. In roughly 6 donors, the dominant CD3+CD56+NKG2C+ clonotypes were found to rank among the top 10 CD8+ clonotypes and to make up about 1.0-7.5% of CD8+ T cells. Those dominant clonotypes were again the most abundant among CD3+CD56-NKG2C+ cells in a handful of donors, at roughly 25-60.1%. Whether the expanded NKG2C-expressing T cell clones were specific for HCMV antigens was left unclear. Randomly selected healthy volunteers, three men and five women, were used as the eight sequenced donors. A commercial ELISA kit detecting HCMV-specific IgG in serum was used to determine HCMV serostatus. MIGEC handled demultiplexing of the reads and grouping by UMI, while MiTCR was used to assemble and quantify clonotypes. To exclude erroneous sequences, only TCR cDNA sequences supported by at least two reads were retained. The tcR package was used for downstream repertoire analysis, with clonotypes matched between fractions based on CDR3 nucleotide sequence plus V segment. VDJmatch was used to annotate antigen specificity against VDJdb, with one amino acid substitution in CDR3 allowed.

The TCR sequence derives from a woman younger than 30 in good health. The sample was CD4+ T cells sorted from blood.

The bases are TGTGCCACCAGTCGAACAGGACAGTCAGATACGCAGTATTTT. The translation is CATSRTGQSDTQYF. The chain was built from TRBV24-1 and TRBJ2-3; a tentative D match to TRBD1 spans 6 bases. Reading from cysteine to phenylalanine, the CDR3 counts 14 amino acids. The DNA shown is the 42-base CDR3, in frame from base 1. V gives up 6 bases and J gives up 4 bases, and the segment between their germline ends measures 13 bases. Based on the germline V gene, the CDR1 and CDR2 sequences are KGHDR and SFDVKD.